This T cell receptor (beta chain) was sequenced during a study of blood T cell repertoires in COVID-19. About the study: Samples of COVID-19 (acute and convalescent) were obtained from the United States, Italy and Spain. PBMCs, B-cell-depleted T cells, or T cells were the source of the cDNA or gDNA that made up the material.

The CDR3 is made up of 15 amino acids. The germline CDR1 and CDR2 sequences are MNHEY and SVGAGI. The ends lost 11 bases at V and 5 bases at J; junction bases unmatched: 10. Original handling: Amplification of reference gene primers was used by the study to estimate nucleated cell counts. Produced via immunoSEQ multiplex PCR; TCRdb's table is partial and in-frame only. V and J calls and clone size are as listed in that table; D and trimming were resolved from the DNA. The sample shows tens of thousands of clones, roughly 84% of them seen only once. The sequencing input was peripheral blood. This chain uses TRBV6-5 with TRBJ2-2, with TRBD2 matching 11 bases. The sequence came from a woman aged 55-70 years with acute or convalescent COVID-19. CDR3 region: CAARSSGGFTGELFF. CDR3 nucleotides: TGTGCCGCTCGTTCTAGCGGGGGGTTTACCGGGGAGCTGTTTTTT.